The next 10 T cell receptor beta chains were all read from a single sample in a study of blood T cell repertoires in COVID-19. Assay used: immunoSEQ multiplex PCR; TCRdb lists only in-frame clones, some missing. The table lists 150,000 to 200,000 clones, around 86% of them singletons. Input material: peripheral blood. These receptor sequences come from a woman at least 80 years old in a cohort sampled during active or convalescent COVID-19.

The gene calls are TRBV7-9 and TRBJ1-1, with a tentative D call TRBD1 (5 bases). CDR3 length equals 15 residues. Trimming stripped 4 bases from V and 5 bases from J, with 17 bases between. Germline CDR1 and CDR2: SEHNR and FQNEAQ (reference sequence). This CDR3 is CASSSSGGMWTEAFF. DNA for the CDR3: TGTGCCAGCAGCTCCTCTGGGGGGATGTGGACTGAAGCTTTCTTT.

The rearrangement links TRBV11-2 to TRBJ2-7; D possibly corresponds to TRBD1 (5 bases). CDR1 and CDR2 from the germline V gene are SGHAT and FQNNGV. The CDR3 sequence is 13 residues long. Trimming stripped 6 bases from V and 3 bases from J, with 12 bases between. The CDR3 DNA sequence: TGTGCCAGCAGTCGAAGTCAGGGCTACGAGCAGTACTTC. This encodes CASSRSQGYEQYF. Together with reference TRBV11-2 and TRBJ2-7, the CDR3 gives the full variable domain: EAGVAQSPRYKIIEKRQSVAFWCNPISGHATLYWYQQILGQGPKLLIQFQNNGVVDDSQLPKDRFSAERLKGVDSTLKIQPAKLEDSAVYLCASSRSQGYEQYFGPGTRLTVT.

V usage is TRBV19 and J usage is TRBJ2-5; TRBD1 matches 8 bases. Trimming took 1 base from V and 5 from J; bases not matched to a gene: 3. Germline V lookup: CDR1 LNHDA, CDR2 SQIVND (reference sequence). CDR3 length: 14 amino acids. CDR3 nucleotides: TGTGCCAGTAGTATAGGGACAGGGTTCGAGACCCAGTACTTC. Translation gives CASSIGTGFETQYF.

This chain joins TRBV4-1 and TRBJ1-1, with D uncertain. Germline CDR1 is MGHRA and CDR2 is YSYEKL. The length of the CDR3 is 15 residues. The V and J ends lost 0 bases and 0 bases respectively, with 8 bases between them. CDR3 bases: TGCGCCAGCAGCCAAGAAGGAGGAATGAACACTGAAGCTTTCTTT. It translates to CASSQEGGMNTEAFF.

This clone has only one observation. The chain uses TRBV11-2 and TRBJ2-2; 7 bases fit TRBD2. The CDR3 is made up of 15 amino acids. Trimming at V came to 1 base and at J to 7 bases, leaving 6 bases not matched to a gene. Germline V CDR1 and CDR2: SGHAT, FQNNGV. The CDR3 DNA sequence: TGTGCCAGCAGCTTAGTGGCGGGAGCGAACGGGGAGCTGTTTTTT. Encoded protein: CASSLVAGANGELFF.

V is TRBV5-1 and J is TRBJ2-2; 8 positions match TRBD1. Germline V lookup: CDR1 SGHRS, CDR2 YFSETQ. This CDR3 has 15 amino acids. The J segment lost 4 bases and the V segment lost 4 bases, leaving 6 bases of the junction unmatched. The CDR3 sequence is CASSVTGGGTGELFF. CDR3 nucleotides: TGCGCCAGCAGCGTCACAGGGGGTGGCACCGGGGAGCTGTTTTTT.

This chain links TRBV7-2 with TRBJ1-1; tentatively, D is TRBD1 (6 bases). Trimming left V 2 bases short and J 1 base short, with 17 bases between. This CDR3 comprises 17 residues. Germline V CDR1 and CDR2: SGHTA, FQGNSA. The CDR3 DNA reads as TGTGCCAGCAGCTTAACAGGACAGCGATGGGAGAACACTGAAGCTTTCTTT. As protein: CASSLTGQRWENTEAFF.

This clone was seen once. The J gene is TRBJ1-2, the V gene TRBV18; the match to TRBD1 covers 7 bases. The germline gives CDR1 KGHSH, CDR2 LQKENI. With 3 bases clipped from V and 2 bases from J, the junction kept 9 bases outside the gene matches. CDR3 length equals 16 residues. The DNA for the CDR3 is TGTGCCAGCTCACCCCAGGCTGGGACAGAGAACTATGGCTACACCTTC. This encodes CASSPQAGTENYGYTF.

The chain is built from TRBV9 and TRBJ2-1, with TRBD2 matching over 8 bases. Germline V gives CDR1 SGDLS, CDR2 YYNGEE. J lost 4 bases, V lost 3 bases, and 6 bases had no gene match. This CDR3 spans 15 amino acids. In DNA form, the CDR3 reads TGTGCCAGCAGCGGGAGCGGGAGCCGTTACAATGAGCAGTTCTTC. This translates into CASSGSGSRYNEQFF.

The rearrangement uses TRBV28 and TRBJ2-7, with no clear D. In germline, CDR1 is MDHEN, CDR2 SYDVKM. There are 12 residues in the CDR3. V gave up 6 bases and J gave up 0 bases, with 6 bases separating them. This CDR3 is CASSSSSYEQYF. CDR3 in DNA: TGTGCCAGCAGCTCTAGCTCCTACGAGCAGTACTTC.